Each of the 11 T cell receptor beta chains below was sequenced from the same sample in a study of blood T cell repertoires in COVID-19. Profiling relied on immunoSEQ multiplex PCR, and the TCRdb table lists in-frame clones only, not all of them. The table shows hundreds of thousands of clones, with roughly 86% occurring only once. Sequencing was performed on PBMCs or T cells enriched from blood (not recorded which). These receptors were taken from a woman in her late teens or twenties who had recovered from COVID-19.

V gene TRBV5-1 combines with J gene TRBJ1-1, with TRBD1 matching 7 bases. The V gene's germline CDR1 is SGHRS and CDR2 YFSETQ. V lost 0 bases and J lost 4; bases outside the gene matches: 6. The CDR3 runs 15 residues. CDR3 residues: CASSLAQGLVTEAFF. The CDR3 region has the DNA TGCGCCAGCAGCTTGGCACAGGGGTTAGTCACTGAAGCTTTCTTT.

V and J are TRBV4-3 and TRBJ2-1; 8 bases fit TRBD2. The CDR3 loop spans 13 amino acids. Germline trimming cut 4 bases from V and 8 bases from J; bases unmatched to any gene: 4. Germline lookup yields CDR1 LGHNA and CDR2 YSLEER. The CDR3 DNA follows: TGCGCCAGCAGCCGCGGGACTAGGGATGAGCAGTTCTTC. This codes for CASSRGTRDEQFF.

This clone came up a few times. This chain uses TRBV7-2 with TRBJ2-3; the D is unclear. CDR3 length: 17 residues. V was clipped by 5 bases and J by 4 bases, with 22 bases between them. Germline-derived CDR1 and CDR2 are SGHTA and FQGNSA. The CDR3 here is CASSRDPIEVNADTQYF. The CDR3 nucleotides are TGTGCCAGCAGCCGCGACCCGATCGAGGTGAATGCAGATACGCAGTATTTT.

The genes are TRBV9 and TRBJ2-7; 7 nucleotides align to TRBD2. CDR1 and CDR2 from the germline V gene are SGDLS and YYNGEE. Trimming took 0 bases from V and 4 from J; bases not matched to a gene: 4. The CDR3 sequence is 14 residues long. This CDR3 is CASSVDGGRYEQYF. The CDR3 bases are TGTGCCAGCAGCGTAGACGGGGGGAGATACGAGCAGTACTTC. The variable domain in full, completed from reference TRBV9 and TRBJ2-7, reads DSGVTQTPKHLITATGQRVTLRCSPRSGDLSVYWYQQSLDQGLQFLIQYYNGEERAKGNILERFSAQQFPDLHSELNLSSLELGDSALYFCASSVDGGRYEQYFGPGTRLTVT.

V is TRBV5-1 and J is TRBJ1-1; tentative D call: TRBD1 (5 bases). CDR1 is SGHRS, CDR2 YFSETQ, per germline. The V end was cut by 3 bases, the J end by 1 base, with 10 bases between. The CDR3 extends over 14 amino acids. The CDR3 DNA sequence: TGCGCCAGCAGCTCTCAGGGTCCGAACACTGAAGCTTTCTTT. Amino acids: CASSSQGPNTEAFF.

The V gene is TRBV28, the J gene TRBJ2-2; 12 bases agree with TRBD2. The CDR3 length is 19 residues. The junction had 8 bases not matched to a gene; V was cut back by 3 bases and J by 0 bases. Germline V CDR1 and CDR2: MDHEN, SYDVKM. The CDR3 reads CASSFTTSGSIANTGELFF. The DNA of the CDR3 is TGTGCCAGCAGTTTTACGACTAGCGGGAGCATCGCGAACACCGGGGAGCTGTTTTTT.

The chain recombines TRBV10-3 with TRBJ2-2, with TRBD1 identical over 7 bases. Germline CDR1 reads ENHRY; CDR2 reads SYGVKD. The CDR3 consists of 20 residues. V shed 6 bases and J 1 base; nucleotides not matched to a gene: 20. DNA for the CDR3: TGTGCCATCAGGACGGCACAGGGGCCGCCGGGACACCAGAACACCGGGGAGCTGTTTTTT. Amino acids: CAIRTAQGPPGHQNTGELFF.

The chain recombines TRBV10-3 with TRBJ2-7; D might be TRBD2 (5 bases). With 0 bases removed from V and 7 bases from J, the gap between germline ends came to 16 bases. The CDR3 sequence is 15 residues long. Per germline, CDR1 ENHRY and CDR2 SYGVKD. The DNA of the CDR3 is TGTGCCATCAGTGAGTCGCCCCTAGCCGGTCTGGAGCAGTACTTC. It is translated as CAISESPLAGLEQYF.

The chain links TRBV5-5 to TRBJ2-1; maybe TRBD2 (8 bases). The CDR3 length is 15 residues. Germline V CDR1 and CDR2: SGHKS, YYEKEE (reference sequence). The germline V and J ends were trimmed by 5 bases and 7 bases, with 19 bases remaining between them. CDR3 DNA sequence: TGTGCCAGCAGAGTACACAGGGGCGGGGGGAATGAGCAGTTCTTC. Its protein product is CASRVHRGGGNEQFF. The entire variable domain, with the rest obtained from reference TRBV5-5 and TRBJ2-1, is as follows: DAGVTQSPTHLIKTRGQQVTLRCSPISGHKSVSWYQQVLGQGPQFIFQYYEKEERGRGNFPDRFSARQFPNYSSELNVNALLLGDSALYLCASRVHRGGGNEQFFGPGTRLTVL.

This clone was counted only a few times. This chain connects TRBV24-1 to TRBJ2-5, with D perhaps TRBD2 (7 bases). The CDR3 covers 13 residues. The V and J ends lost 9 bases and 5 bases respectively, with 15 bases between them. Germline loops: CDR1 KGHDR, CDR2 SFDVKD. CDR3 protein: CATRGAGMETQYF. The CDR3 DNA reads as TGTGCCACCCGGGGGGCGGGAATGGAGACCCAGTACTTC.

The chain couples TRBV27 to TRBJ1-1, with D perhaps matching TRBD1 (5 bases). CDR3 length: 14 residues. The germline gives CDR1 MNHEY, CDR2 SMNVEV (reference sequence). The germline V and J ends were trimmed by 3 bases and 0 bases, with 8 bases remaining between them. The CDR3 DNA follows: TGTGCCAGCAGTTTCGGACATATGAACACTGAAGCTTTCTTT. Residues: CASSFGHMNTEAFF.